The 6 T cell receptor beta chains below all came from one sample that was sequenced in a study of technical replicates of blood from four donors. Assay used: immunoSEQ multiplex PCR; TCRdb lists only in-frame clones, some missing. The table has some 77,000 clones, roughly nine tenths seen once. Source material: T cells isolated from PBMCs. Receptor source: a human donor in good health.

Comments on this clone: An end of the junction does not agree with germline; a read error may underlie this. Other DNA sequences from this sample encode an identical CDR3 as well. J is TRBJ1-2 and V is TRBV7-3; TRBD1 matches at 7 bases. Germline V gene sequence: CDR1 SGHTA, CDR2 FQGTGA. The CDR3 runs to 13 residues. The CDR3 bases are TGTGCCAGCAGCCTAACAGGGGACTATGGCTACACCTTC. As protein: CASSLTGDYGYTF.

The chain uses TRBV11-1 and TRBJ2-3; a possible D gene is TRBD2 (6 bases). This CDR3 spans 16 amino acids. Germline CDR1 SGHAT, CDR2 FQDESV (reference sequence). Trimming removed 1 base at V and 0 bases at J, with 11 bases between. For the CDR3, the DNA is TGTGCCAGCAGCTTAGTTCTGGGGAGGAGCACAGATACGCAGTATTTT. Its protein is CASSLVLGRSTDTQYF. Looking up the rest from reference TRBV11-1 and TRBJ2-3 gives the full variable domain: EAEVAQSPRYKITEKSQAVAFWCDPISGHATLYWYRQILGQGPELLVQFQDESVVDDSQLPKDRFSAERLKGVDSTLKIQPAELGDSAMYLCASSLVLGRSTDTQYFGPGTRLTVL.

The chain carries TRBV5-6 and TRBJ1-2; D gene ambiguous. Germline lookup yields CDR1 SGHDT and CDR2 YYEEEE. The V and J ends lost 3 bases and 0 bases respectively, with 6 bases between them. CDR3 length: 13 residues. The CDR3 region is CASSSLANYGYTF. The CDR3 nucleotides read TGTGCCAGCAGCTCCTTAGCTAACTATGGCTACACCTTC.

This rearrangement joins TRBV6-5 to TRBJ1-4, with 8 bases that match TRBD1. Germline V CDR1 and CDR2: MNHEY, SVGAGI. V shed 5 bases, J shed 10 bases, and the junction held 9 bases outside the gene matches. CDR3 length: 14 residues. CDR3: CASSRGQASGKLFF. CDR3 coding DNA: TGTGCCAGCAGTAGGGGACAGGCGTCGGGAAAACTGTTTTTT.

The V gene is TRBV6-1, the J gene TRBJ1-4; possibly TRBD1 for D (6 bases). Germline V gene lookup returns CDR1 MNHNS and CDR2 SASEGT. V was clipped by 5 bases and J by 5 bases, with 15 bases between them. CDR3 length: 15 amino acids. CDR3 amino acids: CASSPTQGYNEKLFF. The DNA for the CDR3 is TGTGCCAGCAGTCCTACACAGGGATACAATGAAAAACTGTTTTTT.

The rearrangement uses TRBV28 and TRBJ1-4; 11 bases agree with TRBD1. Germline assignment: CDR1 MDHEN and CDR2 SYDVKM. The CDR3 has 13 residues. The V and J ends lost 8 bases and 12 bases, in that order; junction bases with no gene match: 8. Written as DNA, the CDR3 is TGTGCCAGCTCCGGGACAGGGGGAGAGGAACTGTTTTTT. It yields the protein CASSGTGGEELFF.